The 16 T cell receptor beta chains reported below all come from one sample, sequenced in a study of T cells in Graves' hyperthyroidism and ophthalmopathy. Amplified regions were TCR beta CDR3 sequences from RNA transcripts. During a first-round RT-PCR of the TCR CDR3, the HTBI primer set was used. TCRdb used MiXCR to reprocess the multiplex PCR reads, holding one entry per CDR3 protein. Here the sample spans about 690,000 distinct CDR3 sequences, approximately 15% being singletons. Source material: blood. These receptor sequences come from a man over 45 with Graves' hyperthyroidism.

CDR3 in amino acids: CASSSTQGNEKLFF. CDR3 in DNA: TGTGCCAGCAGTTCCACACAGGGTAATGAAAAACTGTTTTTT. The chain uses TRBV27 and TRBJ1-4; D might be TRBD1 (6 bases). The CDR3 sequence is 14 residues long. CDR1 and CDR2 from the germline V gene are MNHEY and SMNVEV (reference sequence). The V gene lost 4 bases and the J gene lost 4 bases, with 10 bases spanning the gap.

The sample holds many counts of this clonotype. The chain couples TRBV11-2 to TRBJ1-1; unclear D gene. V was pared by 1 base and J by 7 bases, with 10 bases between. Looked up from germline, CDR1 is SGHAT and CDR2 is FQNNGV. The CDR3 is 13 residues long. CDR3 nucleotides: TGTGCCAGCAGCTTAGGGGGATCAGGTGAAGCTTTCTTT. This encodes CASSLGGSGEAFF.

In its sample, this clonotype was seen many times. CDR3 region: CASSYYGESYEQYF. CDR3 bases: TGTGCCAGCAGTTACTATGGGGAGTCCTACGAGCAGTACTTC. The chain employs TRBV6-2 or TRBV6-3 and TRBJ2-7; a weak D match, TRBD2 (5 bases). The CDR3 runs 14 residues. V was trimmed by 1 base and J by 1 base, leaving 8 bases between them. Per germline, CDR1 MNHEY and CDR2 SVGEGT.

The CDR3 is CATEFSSGGNNEQFF. The CDR3 DNA sequence: TGTGCCACCGAGTTTTCTAGCGGGGGTAACAATGAGCAGTTCTTC. The chain carries TRBV10-3 and TRBJ2-1; the match to TRBD2 covers 10 bases. The CDR3 is 15 amino acids. Germline lookup yields CDR1 ENHRY and CDR2 SYGVKD. V lost 10 bases, J lost 5 bases, and 11 bases stayed unmatched.

This clonotype was counted many times. The genes are TRBV11-2 and TRBJ2-7; D possibly matches TRBD1 or TRBD2 (5 bases each). CDR1 is SGHAT, CDR2 FQNNGV, per germline. CDR3 length: 14 residues. The V end was cut by 4 bases, the J end by 7 bases, with 17 bases between. CDR3 DNA sequence: TGTGCCAGCAGCTATGCCGGGACGGGCTTGGAGCAGTACTTC. It is translated as CASSYAGTGLEQYF.

The table lists this clonotype with many counts. V and J are TRBV7-8 and TRBJ2-7; 9 nucleotides align to TRBD2. Per germline, CDR1 SGHVS and CDR2 FQNEAQ. This CDR3 region has 15 residues. V dropped 4 bases and J dropped 5; count of bases not matched to a gene: 9. In DNA form, the CDR3 reads TGTGCCAGCAGCTACCGGCGGGAGGGATTCAACGAGCAGTACTTC. Protein product: CASSYRREGFNEQYF.

In its sample, this clonotype was seen many times. The rearrangement uses TRBV20-1 and TRBJ2-7; 8 positions agree with TRBD1. The germline gives CDR1 DFQATT, CDR2 SNEGSKA (reference sequence). V was pared by 4 bases and J by 1 base, with 9 bases of the junction left unmatched. This CDR3 is 15 amino acids long. CDR3 in amino acids: CSAKPGGGTSYEQYF. The CDR3 DNA sequence: TGCAGTGCTAAACCAGGGGGCGGCACATCCTACGAGCAGTACTTC.

In its sample, this clonotype was seen many times. Here the CDR3 DNA reads TGTGCCACCAGTGATCGGAGGGCTAGCGGTAAGGATGAGCAGTTCTTC. This sequence encodes CATSDRRASGKDEQFF. The rearrangement joins TRBV24-1 to TRBJ2-1, with 7 positions matching TRBD2. Germline V gene sequence: CDR1 KGHDR, CDR2 SFDVKD. The CDR3 contains 16 residues. J gave up 8 bases and V 3 bases, and 12 bases lay outside the gene matches.

This clonotype was recorded at least ten times. This chain links TRBV20-1 with TRBJ2-2; TRBD2 might be the D (6 bases). V dropped 4 bases and J dropped 7 bases, with 13 bases sitting between them. This CDR3 has 13 residues. Germline loops: CDR1 DFQATT, CDR2 SNEGSKA (reference sequence). In DNA form, the CDR3 reads TGCAGTGCTACTAACAGAGCGGGCGGGGAGCTGTTTTTT. Protein sequence: CSATNRAGGELFF.

V is TRBV2 and J is TRBJ1-3; D is undetermined. Trimming left V 2 bases short and J 4 bases short, with 3 bases between. CDR1 SNHLY and CDR2 FYNNEI come from the germline V gene. CDR3 length: 12 amino acids. The CDR3 loop is CASSELGNTIYF. CDR3 DNA: TGTGCCAGCAGTGAACTCGGAAACACCATATATTTT.

The J gene is TRBJ2-5, the V gene TRBV5-1; tentative D call: TRBD2 (5 bases). Germline loops: CDR1 SGHRS, CDR2 YFSETQ. V lost 2 bases, J lost 0 bases, and 20 bases lay in between. This CDR3 comprises 18 residues. The CDR3: CASSFSSPYSGYQETQYF. CDR3 DNA sequence: TGCGCCAGCAGCTTCAGCTCCCCTTACTCGGGGTACCAAGAGACCCAGTACTTC.

The chain uses TRBV15 and TRBJ2-3; 11 bases are shared with TRBD2. V shed 1 base and J 9 bases; nucleotides not matched to a gene: 9. The germline V gene has CDR1 LNHNV and CDR2 YYDKDF (reference sequence). The CDR3 is 16 amino acids. CDR3 coding DNA: TGTGCCACCAGCAGAGGGCTAGCGGGAGGAATATTGACGCAGTATTTT. Its translation: CATSRGLAGGILTQYF.

CDR3 nucleotides: TGTGCCAGCAGTTCACAGGGGACCCTTTCCTACGAGCAGTACTTC. Amino acid sequence: CASSSQGTLSYEQYF. This sequence joins TRBV6-2 or TRBV6-3 and TRBJ2-7, with 7 nucleotides matching TRBD1. The CDR3 consists of 15 residues. V was clipped by 4 bases and J by 1 base; unmatched bases: 7. Per the germline V gene, CDR1 is MNHEY and CDR2 is SVGEGT.

This clonotype was observed many times. This chain connects TRBV28 to TRBJ2-1; D unclear. V lost 8 bases to trimming and J lost 1 base, with 9 bases between them. This CDR3 has 13 residues. Germline assignment: CDR1 MDHEN and CDR2 SYDVKM. CDR3 region: CASQEGSYNEQFF. CDR3 in DNA: TGTGCCAGCCAAGAAGGGTCCTACAATGAGCAGTTCTTC.

This clonotype was observed a handful of times. The chain is built from TRBV7-2 and TRBJ2-3, with D uncertain. With 1 base removed from V and 6 bases from J, the gap between germline ends came to 8 bases. CDR1 and CDR2 from the germline V gene are SGHTA and FQGNSA. This CDR3 has 13 residues. The CDR3 DNA reads TGTGCCAGCAGCTTAGAAAGTCCCGATACGCAGTATTTT. Amino acids: CASSLESPDTQYF.

Concerning this clonotype: This may be a read error, as it is one base from a much larger clone. The chain is built from TRBV3-1 and TRBJ2-1, with 7 bases lining up with TRBD1. From germline, CDR1 is LGHDT and CDR2 YNNKEL (reference sequence). CDR3 length: 13 residues. The DNA for the CDR3 is TGTGCCAGCGGCCACCGGGACAGCAATGAGCAGTTCTTC. Protein product: CASGHRDSNEQFF.